In its sample, the clone carrying this T cell receptor (beta chain) was seen a few times. The antigen remains undetermined. Mouse gene names and germline throughout. The CDR3 is cut off 4 residues early in the read; its end comes from the germline J gene. This sample is part of a study of CD8+ T cells in alopecia areata. Regarding the study as a whole: Higher clonality was seen in lesional scalp than in normal scalp, especially in alopecia totalis/universalis.

The length of the CDR3 is 16 residues. Germline V lookup: CDR1 NNHDY, CDR2 SYVADS. J was trimmed by 0 bases and V by 2 bases; bases with no gene match: 4. RNA was isolated and reverse transcribed to cDNA, the sequencing template. Assay used: immunoSEQ multiplex PCR; TCRdb lists only in-frame clones, some missing. Altogether around 100,000 clones were found in the sample, and no singletons occur. This TCR derives from a C3H/HeJ mouse with alopecia areata. These mice share the MHC haplotype H2-k. This chain links TRBV13-3 with TRBJ1-4, with TRBD1 identical over 7 bases. The sequencing sample was made of lesional skin. The CDR3 sequence: CASSEAGGFSNERLFF. The CDR3 bases that were read are TGTGCCAGCAGTGAGGCAGGGGGTTTTTCCAACGAA.